This paragraph reports one T cell receptor (beta chain). Its antigen is unknown. This entry comes from a study of identical twins. Study-wide results and caveats: Beta out-of-frame sequences showed weaker excess twin sharing.

Each CDR3 protein gets one entry after TCRdb re-called the 5' RACE reads with MiXCR. The sample includes 200,000 to 250,000 distinct CDR3 sequences, more than 9% of them seen just once. The germline CDR1 and CDR2 sequences are MNHNS and SASEGT. The CDR3 length is 13 residues. Trimming removed 3 bases from V and 9 bases from J, with 12 bases in between. This clonotype was sampled from a middle-aged man in good health. The rearrangement uses TRBV6-1 and TRBJ2-1, with D tentatively TRBD2 (6 bases). Sample: memory T cells sorted from blood. The CDR3 DNA reads TGTGCCAGCAGTGATACTAGCTCCAGTGAGCAGTTCTTC. Translation: CASSDTSSSEQFF.